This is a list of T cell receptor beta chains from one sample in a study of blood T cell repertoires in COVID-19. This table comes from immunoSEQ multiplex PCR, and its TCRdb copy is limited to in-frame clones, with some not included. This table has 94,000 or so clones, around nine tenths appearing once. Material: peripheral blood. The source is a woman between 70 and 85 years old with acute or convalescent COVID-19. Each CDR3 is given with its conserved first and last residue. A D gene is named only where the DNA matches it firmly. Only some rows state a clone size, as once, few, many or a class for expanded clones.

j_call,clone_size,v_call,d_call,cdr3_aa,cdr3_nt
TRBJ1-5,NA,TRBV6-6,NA,CASSPSSAGGPNQPQHF,TGTGCCAGCAGTCCCTCAAGTGCGGGGGGCCCCAATCAGCCCCAGCATTTT
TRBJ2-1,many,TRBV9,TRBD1,CASSVGGQGIHEQFF,TGTGCCAGCAGCGTAGGGGGACAGGGTATCCATGAGCAGTTCTTC
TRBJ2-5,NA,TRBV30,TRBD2,CAWSAPTSGVETQYF,TGTGCCTGGAGTGCACCAACTAGCGGCGTAGAGACCCAGTACTTC
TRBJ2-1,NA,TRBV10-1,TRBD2,CASSEGGAGGYNEQFF,TGCGCCAGCAGTGAAGGTGGAGCGGGAGGGTACAATGAGCAGTTCTTC
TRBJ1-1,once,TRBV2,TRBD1,CASSEPRTGLNTEAFF,TGTGCCAGCAGCGAGCCCAGGACAGGGCTGAACACTGAAGCTTTCTTT
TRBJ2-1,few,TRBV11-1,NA,CASSLNRDENEQFF,TGTGCCAGCAGCTTGAACAGGGATGAGAATGAGCAGTTCTTC
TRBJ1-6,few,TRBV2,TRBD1,CASRMGQGRSPLHF,TGTGCCAGCAGAATGGGACAGGGGCGATCACCCCTCCACTTT
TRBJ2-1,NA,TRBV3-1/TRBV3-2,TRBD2,CASSRKSTSSGGAGEQFF,TGTGCCAGCAGCCGCAAGTCGACTAGTAGCGGGGGGGCCGGGGAGCAGTTCTTC
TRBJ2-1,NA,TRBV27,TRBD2,CASSWTSGSYEQFF,TGTGCCAGCAGTTGGACTAGCGGGAGCTATGAGCAGTTCTTC
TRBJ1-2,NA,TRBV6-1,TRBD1,CASSDPGQGNNHYGYTF,TGTGCCAGCAGTGACCCGGGACAGGGGAACAATCATTATGGCTACACCTTC
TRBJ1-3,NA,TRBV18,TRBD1,CASSQGQGSSGNTIYF,TGTGCCAGCTCACAGGGACAGGGGAGCTCTGGAAACACCATATATTTT
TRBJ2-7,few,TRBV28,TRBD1,CASTPADRGEQYF,TGTGCCAGCACCCCGGCGGACAGGGGCGAGCAGTACTTC
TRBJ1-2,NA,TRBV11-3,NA,CASSAGTHESYTF,TGTGCCAGCAGCGCCGGGACTCATGAAAGCTACACCTTC
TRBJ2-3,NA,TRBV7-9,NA,CASSRVADRPADTQYF,TGTGCCAGCAGCCGCGTGGCCGACAGGCCGGCGGATACGCAGTATTTT
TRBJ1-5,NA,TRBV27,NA,CASSPLTSNQPQHF,TGTGCCAGCAGTCCTCTGACTTCTAATCAGCCCCAGCATTTT
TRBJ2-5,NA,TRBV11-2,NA,CASSLGLGETQYF,TGTGCCAGCAGCTTAGGCCTAGGCGAGACCCAGTACTTC
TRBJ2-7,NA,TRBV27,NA,CASSLAPAAYEQYF,TGTGCCAGCAGTTTGGCCCCCGCGGCCTACGAGCAGTACTTC
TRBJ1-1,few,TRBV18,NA,CASSTGLQTNTEAFF,TGTGCCAGCTCAACGGGACTTCAGACGAACACTGAAGCTTTCTTT
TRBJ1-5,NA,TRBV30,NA,CAWSVGSGSNQPQHF,TGTGCCTGGAGTGTGGGGTCAGGGTCCAATCAGCCCCAGCATTTT
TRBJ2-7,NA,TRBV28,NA,CASGPRHYEQYF,TGTGCCAGCGGGCCACGTCACTACGAGCAGTACTTC
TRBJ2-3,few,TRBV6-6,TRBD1,CASSYGGTGGVDTQYF,TGTGCCAGCAGTTACGGTGGGACAGGGGGCGTTGATACGCAGTATTTT